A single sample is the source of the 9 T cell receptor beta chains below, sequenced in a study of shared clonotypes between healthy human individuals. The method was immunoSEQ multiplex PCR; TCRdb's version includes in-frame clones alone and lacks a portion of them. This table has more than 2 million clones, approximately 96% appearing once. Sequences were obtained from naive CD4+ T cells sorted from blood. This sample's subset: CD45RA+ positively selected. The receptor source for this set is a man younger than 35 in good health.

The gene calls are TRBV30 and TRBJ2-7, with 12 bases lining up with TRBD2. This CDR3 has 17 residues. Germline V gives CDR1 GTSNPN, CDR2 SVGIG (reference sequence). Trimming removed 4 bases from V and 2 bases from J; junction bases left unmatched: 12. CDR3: CAWTLTRTSGNTYEQYF. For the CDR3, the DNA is TGTGCCTGGACCCTAACTCGGACTAGCGGGAACACCTACGAGCAGTACTTC.

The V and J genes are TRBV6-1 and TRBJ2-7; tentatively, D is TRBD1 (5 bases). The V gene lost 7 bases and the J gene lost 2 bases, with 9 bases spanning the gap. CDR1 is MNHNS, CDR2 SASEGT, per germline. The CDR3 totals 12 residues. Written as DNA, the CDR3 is TGTGCCAGCACCTCCAGGGCCTACGAGCAGTACTTC. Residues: CASTSRAYEQYF.

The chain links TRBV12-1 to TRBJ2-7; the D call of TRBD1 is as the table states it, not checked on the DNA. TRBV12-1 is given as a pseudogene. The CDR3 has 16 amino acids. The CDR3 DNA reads TGTGCCAGCAGCTTTCGGGGGACAGGATCCACCTACGAGCAGTACTTC. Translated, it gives CASSFRGTGSTYEQYF.

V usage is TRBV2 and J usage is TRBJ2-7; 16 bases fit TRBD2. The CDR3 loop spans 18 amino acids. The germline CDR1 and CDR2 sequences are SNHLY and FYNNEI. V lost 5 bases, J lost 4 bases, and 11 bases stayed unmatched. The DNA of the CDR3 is TGTGCCAGCAGTTCTAAACCGGGACTAGCGGGAGGGCCTTACGAGCAGTACTTC. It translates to CASSSKPGLAGGPYEQYF.

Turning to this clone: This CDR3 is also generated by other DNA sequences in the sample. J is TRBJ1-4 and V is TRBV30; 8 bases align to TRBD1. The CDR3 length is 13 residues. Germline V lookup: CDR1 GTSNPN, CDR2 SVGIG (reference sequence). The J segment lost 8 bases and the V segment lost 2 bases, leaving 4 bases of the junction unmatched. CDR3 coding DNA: TGTGCCTGGAGTAACAGGGGGGGGGAAAAACTGTTTTTT. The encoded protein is CAWSNRGGEKLFF. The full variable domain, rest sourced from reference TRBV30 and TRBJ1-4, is SQTIHQWPATLVQPVGSPLSLECTVEGTSNPNLYWYRQAAGRGLQLLFYSVGIGQISSEVPQNLSASRPQDRQFILSSKKLLLSDSGFYLCAWSNRGGEKLFFGSGTQLSVL.

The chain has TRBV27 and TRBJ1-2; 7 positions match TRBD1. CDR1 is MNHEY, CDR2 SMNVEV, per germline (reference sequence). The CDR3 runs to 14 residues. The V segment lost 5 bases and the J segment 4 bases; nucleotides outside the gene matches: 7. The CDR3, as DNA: TGTGCCAGCAGTGTCGGGACAGCCCTCTATGGCTACACCTTC. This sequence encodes CASSVGTALYGYTF.

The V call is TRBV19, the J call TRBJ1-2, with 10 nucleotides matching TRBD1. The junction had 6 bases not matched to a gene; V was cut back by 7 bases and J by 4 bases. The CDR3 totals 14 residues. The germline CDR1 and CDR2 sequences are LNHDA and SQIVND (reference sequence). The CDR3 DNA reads TGTGCCAGTATCGGGACAGGGGAAGGCTATGGCTACACCTTC. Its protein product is CASIGTGEGYGYTF.

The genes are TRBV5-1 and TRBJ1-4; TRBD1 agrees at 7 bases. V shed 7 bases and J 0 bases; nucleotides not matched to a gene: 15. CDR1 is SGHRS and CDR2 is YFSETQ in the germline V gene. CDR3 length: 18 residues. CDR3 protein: CASGEQGLGWATNEKLFF. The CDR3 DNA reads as TGCGCCAGCGGAGAACAGGGGCTGGGGTGGGCAACTAATGAAAAACTGTTTTTT.

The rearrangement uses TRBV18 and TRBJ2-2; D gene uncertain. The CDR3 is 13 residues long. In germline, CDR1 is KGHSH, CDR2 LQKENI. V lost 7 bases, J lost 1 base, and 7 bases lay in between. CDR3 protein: CASYPRNTGELFF. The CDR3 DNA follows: TGTGCCAGCTACCCGAGGAACACCGGGGAGCTGTTTTTT.